Presented here are 22 T cell receptor beta chains from one specimen sequenced in a study of T cells in Graves' hyperthyroidism and ophthalmopathy. The investigators amplified TCR beta CDR3 regions from RNA transcripts. The HTBI primer set was used in a first-round RT-PCR of the TCR CDR3. Each CDR3 protein is one row after TCRdb ran MiXCR on the multiplex PCR reads. The sample lists about 25,000 distinct CDR3 sequences, approximately 49% occurring once. Sequencing used blood. Every receptor here comes from a middle-aged woman with Graves' hyperthyroidism that later progressed to Graves' ophthalmopathy.

V gene TRBV2 combines with J gene TRBJ2-3; 13 positions match TRBD2. V gave up 6 bases and J gave up 4 bases; unmatched junction bases: 4. This CDR3 comprises 15 residues. The V gene's germline CDR1 is SNHLY and CDR2 FYNNEI. The CDR3 protein is CASSPTSGRADTQYF. The CDR3 DNA follows: TGTGCCAGCAGCCCTACTAGCGGGAGGGCAGATACGCAGTATTTT.

Notes on this clonotype: A much larger clone lies one base from this, so it may be a read error. This sequence joins TRBV7-9 and TRBJ2-3; 12 nucleotides agree with TRBD2. V dropped 5 bases and J dropped 8; count of bases not matched to a gene: 8. The CDR3 is 15 amino acids. CDR1 is SEHNR and CDR2 is FQNEAQ in the germline V gene (reference sequence). The CDR3 DNA sequence: TGTGCCAGCAGCAAACGACTAGCGGGGGAAGGTACGCAGTATTTT. Translated, it gives CASSKRLAGEGTQYF.

This clonotype was seen at least ten times. The chain couples TRBV28 to TRBJ2-3; D uncertain. The CDR3 covers 15 residues. Germline lookup yields CDR1 MDHEN and CDR2 SYDVKM. V was pared by 2 bases and J by 1 base, with 10 bases between. CDR3 residues: CASSLDPGGTDTQYF. As DNA, the CDR3 is TGTGCCAGCAGTTTAGATCCAGGTGGCACAGATACGCAGTATTTT.

The sample holds a few counts of this clonotype. The V and J genes are TRBV4-3 and TRBJ1-6; no clear D. The CDR3 is 14 residues long. Germline V gene sequence: CDR1 LGHNA, CDR2 YSLEER. Trimming pared 0 bases from V and 9 bases from J, leaving 9 bases between. CDR3 DNA: TGCGCCAGCAGCCAAGATAATGCTGGTTCACCCCTCCACTTT. Translation gives CASSQDNAGSPLHF.

This clonotype was observed many times. The V gene is TRBV28, the J gene TRBJ2-1; TRBD2 aligns across 10 bases. The germline CDR1 and CDR2 sequences are MDHEN and SYDVKM. The J segment lost 10 bases and the V segment lost 6 bases, leaving 12 bases of the junction unmatched. The CDR3 has 15 residues. The CDR3 spells CASRISGRYFEEQFF. In DNA form, the CDR3 reads TGTGCCAGCAGGATTAGCGGGAGGTATTTCGAAGAGCAGTTCTTC. Looking up the rest from reference TRBV28 and TRBJ2-1 gives the full variable domain: DVKVTQSSRYLVKRTGEKVFLECVQDMDHENMFWYRQDPGLGLRLIYFSYDVKMKEKGDIPEGYSVSREKKERFSLILESASTNQTSMYLCASRISGRYFEEQFFGPGTRLTVL.

This clonotype is medium-sized (0.01 to 0.1%) within its sample. V usage is TRBV7-9 and J usage is TRBJ2-1; 13 nucleotides agree with TRBD2. Germline V CDR1 and CDR2: SEHNR, FQNEAQ (reference sequence). V lost 5 bases to trimming and J lost 8 bases; unmatched junction nucleotides: 9. The CDR3 covers 16 residues. CDR3 coding DNA: TGTGCCAGCAGCCTAACAAGGACTAGCGGGAGCCATGAGCAGTTCTTC. Translating gives CASSLTRTSGSHEQFF.

The chain uses TRBV9 and TRBJ1-2; D perhaps matches TRBD1 (6 bases). V lost 0 bases and J lost 2, with 14 bases in between. Germline V gene data show CDR1 as SGDLS and CDR2 as YYNGEE. This CDR3 has 16 amino acids. The CDR3, as DNA: TGTGCCAGCAGCGTAGCCCCCTCCGGGACAAACTATGGCTACACCTTC. As protein: CASSVAPSGTNYGYTF.

V is TRBV10-2 and J is TRBJ1-5, with 8 positions matching TRBD1. V trimming: 4 bases; J trimming: 7 bases; junction bases outside the gene matches: 18. CDR3 size: 18 residues. The germline V gene encodes CDR1 WSHSY and CDR2 SAAADI. CDR3 residues: CASSAPRSQGAGGQPQHF. The DNA for the CDR3 is TGCGCCAGCAGTGCGCCCCGATCTCAGGGGGCAGGCGGGCAGCCCCAGCATTTT.

J is TRBJ2-1 and V is TRBV7-9; D unresolved. Deletions cut 2 bases from V and 1 base from J, with 6 bases between. Germline V gene data show CDR1 as SEHNR and CDR2 as FQNEAQ (reference sequence). The CDR3 length is 14 residues. CDR3 in amino acids: CASSLLGSYNEQFF. The DNA of the CDR3 is TGTGCCAGCAGCTTATTGGGGTCCTACAATGAGCAGTTCTTC. The variable domain in full, completed from reference TRBV7-9 and TRBJ2-1, reads DTGVSQNPRHKITKRGQNVTFRCDPISEHNRLYWYRQTLGQGPEFLTYFQNEAQLEKSRLLSDRFSAERPKGSFSTLEIQRTEQGDSAMYLCASSLLGSYNEQFFGPGTRLTVL.

The table lists this clonotype with a few counts. This chain uses TRBV29-1 with TRBJ2-7, with 12 bases identical to TRBD1. Germline V lookup: CDR1 SQVTM, CDR2 ANQGSEA. This CDR3 comprises 14 residues. V lost 6 bases, J lost 1 base, and 4 bases stayed unmatched. The CDR3 bases are TGCAGCGTACGGGACAGGGGGCCGTCCTACGAGCAGTACTTC. Translating gives CSVRDRGPSYEQYF.

This clonotype was seen at least ten times. V is TRBV5-4 and J is TRBJ2-1; TRBD2 matches 7 bases. CDR3 length: 15 amino acids. V lost 0 bases, J lost 3 bases, and 3 bases stayed unmatched. The V gene's germline CDR1 is SGHNT and CDR2 YYREEE (reference sequence). CDR3 coding DNA: TGTGCCAGCAGCTTGGAAGCGGGGCACTACAATGAGCAGTTCTTC. It specifies CASSLEAGHYNEQFF.

The gene calls are TRBV20-1 and TRBJ1-5; possibly TRBD1 for D (6 bases). Trimming cost V 0 bases and J 3 bases, with 15 bases left between them. The CDR3 is 16 amino acids. The germline CDR1 and CDR2 sequences are DFQATT and SNEGSKA (reference sequence). The CDR3: CSARDKDRTDNQPQHF. In DNA form, the CDR3 reads TGCAGTGCTAGAGATAAGGACAGAACTGACAATCAGCCCCAGCATTTT.

This clonotype appeared many times. The rearrangement joins TRBV6-1 to TRBJ2-3; 13 positions agree with TRBD2. Germline trimming cut 4 bases from V and 4 bases from J; bases unmatched to any gene: 2. CDR1 and CDR2 from the germline V gene are MNHNS and SASEGT. This CDR3 has 15 residues. CDR3 nucleotide sequence: TGTGCCAGCAGTGGGACTAGCGGGAGTTCAGATACGCAGTATTTT. Encoded protein: CASSGTSGSSDTQYF.

The chain links TRBV20-1 to TRBJ2-2; TRBD1 matches at 7 bases. The germline CDR1 and CDR2 sequences are DFQATT and SNEGSKA (reference sequence). V shed 1 base and J 1 base; nucleotides not matched to a gene: 0. CDR3 size: 14 residues. The CDR3 reads CSARAGGNTGELFF. The CDR3 bases are TGCAGTGCTAGAGCAGGGGGGAACACCGGGGAGCTGTTTTTT.

Many counts were recorded for this clonotype. An end of the junction differs from the germline gene, which may be a read error. The chain recombines TRBV20-1 with TRBJ2-1; 13 positions agree with TRBD2. This CDR3 has 17 residues. Germline values: CDR1 DFQATT, CDR2 SNEGSKA (reference sequence). The CDR3 sequence is CSAILAGGPLSYNEQCF. CDR3 in DNA: TGCAGCGCTATACTAGCGGGAGGGCCTCTCTCCTACAATGAGCAGTGCTTC.

There are a few counts of this clonotype. The V and J genes are TRBV24-1 and TRBJ2-7; a possible D gene is TRBD2 (6 bases). V gave up 4 bases and J gave up 9 bases, with 15 bases separating them. Germline V CDR1 and CDR2: KGHDR, SFDVKD. The CDR3 totals 13 residues. Here the CDR3 reads CATSDPGLRGQYF. The CDR3 DNA reads as TGTGCCACCAGTGACCCGGGACTGCGTGGGCAGTACTTC.

Comment on this clonotype: Germline is not matched at one junction end, which may reflect a read error. This sequence joins TRBV2 and TRBJ2-1; TRBD2 aligns across 10 bases. Germline V gene lookup returns CDR1 SNHLY and CDR2 FYNNEI. This CDR3 spans 13 amino acids. The chain's CDR3 is CASGLAAYNEQSF. Here the CDR3 DNA reads TGTGCCAGCGGACTAGCGGCCTACAATGAGCAGTCCTTC. The complete variable domain, with remaining parts taken from reference TRBV2 and TRBJ2-1, reads EPEVTQTPSHQVTQMGQEVILRCVPISNHLYFYWYRQILGQKVEFLVSFYNNEISEKSEIFDDQFSVERPDGSNFTLKIRSTKLEDSAMYFCASGLAAYNEQSFGPGTRLTVL.

By proportion, this clonotype is medium-sized. The chain employs TRBV25-1 and TRBJ2-1, with 9 bases lining up with TRBD2. The CDR3 runs 16 residues. V lost 7 bases and J lost 0; bases outside the gene matches: 7. Germline loops: CDR1 MGHDK, CDR2 SYGVNS. The CDR3 is CASKPAGGSSYNEQFF. The DNA of the CDR3 is TGTGCCAGCAAACCGGCGGGGGGGAGCTCCTACAATGAGCAGTTCTTC.

The genes are TRBV7-6 and TRBJ2-1; D is unresolved. CDR3 length: 18 amino acids. The V gene lost 2 bases and the J gene lost 3 bases, with 20 bases spanning the gap. Germline assignment: CDR1 SGHVS and CDR2 FNYEAQ. The CDR3 DNA reads as TGTGCCAGCAGCTTATTAGCCGCCGGACCAGTACGCTACAATGAGCAGTTCTTC. This encodes CASSLLAAGPVRYNEQFF. The full variable domain, rest sourced from reference TRBV7-6 and TRBJ2-1, is GAGVSQSPRYKVTKRGQDVALRCDPISGHVSLYWYRQALGQGPEFLTYFNYEAQQDKSGLPNDRFSAERPEGSISTLTIQRTEQRDSAMYRCASSLLAAGPVRYNEQFFGPGTRLTVL.

This clonotype appeared a few times. The rearrangement links TRBV10-3 to TRBJ2-5; D remains unclear. Germline assignment: CDR1 ENHRY and CDR2 SYGVKD. V lost 3 bases and J lost 4, with 3 bases in between. The CDR3 length is 11 residues. The CDR3 is CAISERETQYF. For the CDR3, the DNA is TGTGCCATCAGTGAAAGAGAGACCCAGTACTTC.

In its sample, this clonotype ranks as medium-sized. The J gene is TRBJ2-7, the V gene TRBV7-2, with TRBD2 matching 10 bases. The CDR3 covers 15 residues. Losses at the gene ends were 1 base for V and 3 bases for J; bases not matched to a gene: 3. Germline values: CDR1 SGHTA, CDR2 FQGNSA. The CDR3 loop reads CASSLVTSGYYEQYF. Here the CDR3 DNA reads TGTGCCAGCAGCTTAGTGACTAGCGGGTACTACGAGCAGTACTTC.

The chain has TRBV6-1 and TRBJ2-3, with a possible D match to TRBD1 (5 bases). Germline V gene data show CDR1 as MNHNS and CDR2 as SASEGT. The CDR3 totals 12 residues. Deletions cut 8 bases from V and 1 base from J, with 7 bases between. Here the CDR3 DNA reads TGTGCCAGCGGGGCAGGCACAGATACGCAGTATTTT. Its protein is CASGAGTDTQYF.